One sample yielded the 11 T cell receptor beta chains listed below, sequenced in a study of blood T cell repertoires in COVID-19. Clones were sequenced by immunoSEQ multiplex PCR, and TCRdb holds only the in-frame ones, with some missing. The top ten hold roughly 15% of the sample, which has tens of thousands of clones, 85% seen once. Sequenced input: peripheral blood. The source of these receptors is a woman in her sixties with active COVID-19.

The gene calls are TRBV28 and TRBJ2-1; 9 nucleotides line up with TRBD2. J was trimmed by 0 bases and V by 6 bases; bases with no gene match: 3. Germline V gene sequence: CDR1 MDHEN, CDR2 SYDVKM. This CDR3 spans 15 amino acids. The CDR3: CASRRAGGSYNEQFF. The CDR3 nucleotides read TGTGCCAGCAGACGAGCGGGAGGCTCCTACAATGAGCAGTTCTTC.

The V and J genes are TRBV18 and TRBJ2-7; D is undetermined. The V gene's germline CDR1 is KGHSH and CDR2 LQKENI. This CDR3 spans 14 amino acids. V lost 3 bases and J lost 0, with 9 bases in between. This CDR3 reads CASSPLDNSYEQYF. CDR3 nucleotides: TGTGCCAGCTCACCTTTAGACAACTCCTACGAGCAGTACTTC.

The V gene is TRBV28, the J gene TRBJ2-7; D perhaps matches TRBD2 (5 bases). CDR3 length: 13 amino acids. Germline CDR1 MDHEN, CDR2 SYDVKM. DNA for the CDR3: TGTGCTTGGGGAGTGCAAGGATCCTACGAGCAGTACTTC. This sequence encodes CAWGVQGSYEQYF. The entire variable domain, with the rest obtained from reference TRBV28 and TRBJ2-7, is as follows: DVKVTQSSRYLVKRTGEKVFLECVQDMDHENMFWYRQDPGLGLRLIYFSYDVKMKEKGDIPEGYSVSREKKERFSLILESASTNQTSMYLCAWGVQGSYEQYFGPGTRLTVT.

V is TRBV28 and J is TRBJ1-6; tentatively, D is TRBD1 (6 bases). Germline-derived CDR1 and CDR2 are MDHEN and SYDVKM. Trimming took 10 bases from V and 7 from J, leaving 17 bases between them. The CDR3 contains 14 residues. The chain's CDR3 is CATLQGSRNSPLHF. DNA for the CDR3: TGTGCCACTCTACAGGGATCGAGGAATTCACCCCTCCACTTT.

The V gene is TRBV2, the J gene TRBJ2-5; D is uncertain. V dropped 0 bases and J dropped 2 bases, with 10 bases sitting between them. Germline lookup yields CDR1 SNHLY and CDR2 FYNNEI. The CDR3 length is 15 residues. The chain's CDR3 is CASSEALGRQETQYF. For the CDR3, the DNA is TGTGCCAGCAGTGAAGCGCTTGGCAGGCAAGAGACCCAGTACTTC.

The CDR3 loop is CASRGTGRGFTEAFF. The CDR3 DNA sequence: TGTGCCAGCAGAGGGACAGGGCGGGGGTTCACTGAAGCTTTCTTT. This chain uses TRBV5-6 with TRBJ1-1; 9 nucleotides align to TRBD1. There are 15 residues in the CDR3. Trimming at V came to 5 bases and at J to 4 bases, leaving 9 bases not matched to a gene. Germline V gene sequence: CDR1 SGHDT, CDR2 YYEEEE.

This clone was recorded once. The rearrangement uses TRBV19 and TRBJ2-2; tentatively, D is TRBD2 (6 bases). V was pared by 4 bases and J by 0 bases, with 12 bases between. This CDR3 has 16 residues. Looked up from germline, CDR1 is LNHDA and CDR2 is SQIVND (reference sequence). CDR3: CASSRNSGANTGELFF. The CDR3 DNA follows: TGTGCCAGTAGTAGGAATAGCGGTGCGAACACCGGGGAGCTGTTTTTT. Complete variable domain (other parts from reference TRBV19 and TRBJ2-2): DGGITQSPKYLFRKEGQNVTLSCEQNLNHDAMYWYRQDPGQGLRLIYYSQIVNDFQKGDIAEGYSVSREKKESFPLTVTSAQKNPTAFYLCASSRNSGANTGELFFGEGSRLTVL.

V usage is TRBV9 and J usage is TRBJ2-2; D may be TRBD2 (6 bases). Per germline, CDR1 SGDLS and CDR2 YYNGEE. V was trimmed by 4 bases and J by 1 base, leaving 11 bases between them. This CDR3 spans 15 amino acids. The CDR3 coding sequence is TGTGCCAGCAGCCCGCGAGCGGGGAACACCGGGGAGCTGTTTTTT. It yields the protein CASSPRAGNTGELFF. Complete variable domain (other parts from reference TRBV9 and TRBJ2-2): DSGVTQTPKHLITATGQRVTLRCSPRSGDLSVYWYQQSLDQGLQFLIQYYNGEERAKGNILERFSAQQFPDLHSELNLSSLELGDSALYFCASSPRAGNTGELFFGEGSRLTVL.

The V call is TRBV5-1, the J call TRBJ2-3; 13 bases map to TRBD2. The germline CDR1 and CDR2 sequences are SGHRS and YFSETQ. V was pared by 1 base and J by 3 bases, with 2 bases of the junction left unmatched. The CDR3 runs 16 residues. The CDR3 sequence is CASSLRGLAGTDTQYF. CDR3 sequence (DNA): TGCGCCAGCAGCTTGAGGGGACTAGCGGGAACAGATACGCAGTATTTT.

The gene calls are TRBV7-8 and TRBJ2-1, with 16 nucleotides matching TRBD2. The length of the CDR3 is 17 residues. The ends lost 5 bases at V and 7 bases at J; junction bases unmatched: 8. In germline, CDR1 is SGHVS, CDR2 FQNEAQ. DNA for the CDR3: TGTGCCAGCAGCCTAAACCGGGGACTAGCGGGAGGGAATGAGCAGTTCTTC. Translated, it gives CASSLNRGLAGGNEQFF.

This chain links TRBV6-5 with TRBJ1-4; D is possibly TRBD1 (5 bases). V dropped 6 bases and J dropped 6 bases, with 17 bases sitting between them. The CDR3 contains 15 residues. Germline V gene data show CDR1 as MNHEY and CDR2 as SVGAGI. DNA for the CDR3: TGTGCCAGCAGATCCCCCGCGGGGCGGGATGAAAAACTGTTTTTT. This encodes CASRSPAGRDEKLFF.